This TCR beta chain is drawn from a study of blood T cells in healthy people across ages. Study-wide results and caveats: Estimates of total diversity, which came from one million sequenced T cells, were considered to be underestimates. Roughly linear age-related decline in beta diversity appeared, significant by age about 37. Possibly confounding the expanded clonotype changes was the fact that donor CMV status was unknown.

A sample-barcoded 5' primer and a J-beta primer mix were used in a second PCR of about 6 to 12 cycles. Each cDNA molecule received a tag from a template-switch adaptor that had 12 random nucleotides. TCRdb itself ran the 5' RACE reads through MiXCR, one entry per CDR3 protein. The sample consists of some 1,800,000 distinct CDR3 sequences, about 39% of them appearing once. Regarding this clonotype: The antigen is unknown.

Sequenced: blood. This receptor was obtained from a human donor in good health.

The CDR3 DNA follows: TGTGCCAGCTCACCACCGGCGGCGGGCTCTGGAAACACCATATATTTT. Its translation: CASSPPAAGSGNTIYF. The chain employs TRBV18 and TRBJ1-3; D unresolved. The CDR3 totals 16 residues. V gave up 0 bases and J gave up 0 bases, with 9 bases separating them. The germline V gene encodes CDR1 KGHSH and CDR2 LQKENI.